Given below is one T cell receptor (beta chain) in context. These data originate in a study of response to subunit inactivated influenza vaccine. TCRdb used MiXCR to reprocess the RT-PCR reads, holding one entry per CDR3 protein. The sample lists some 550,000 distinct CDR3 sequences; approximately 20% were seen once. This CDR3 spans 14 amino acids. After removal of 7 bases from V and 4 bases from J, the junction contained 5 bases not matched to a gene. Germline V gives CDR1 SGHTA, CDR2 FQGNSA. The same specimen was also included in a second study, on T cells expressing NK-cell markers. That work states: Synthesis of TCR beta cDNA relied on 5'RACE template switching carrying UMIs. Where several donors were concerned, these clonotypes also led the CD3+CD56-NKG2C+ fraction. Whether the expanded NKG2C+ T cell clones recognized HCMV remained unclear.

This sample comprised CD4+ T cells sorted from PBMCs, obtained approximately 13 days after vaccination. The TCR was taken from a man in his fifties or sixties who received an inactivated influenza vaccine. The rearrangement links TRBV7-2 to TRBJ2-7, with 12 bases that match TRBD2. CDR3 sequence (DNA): TGTGCCAGCATCCAGACTAGCGGGAGTTACGAGCAGTACTTC. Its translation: CASIQTSGSYEQYF. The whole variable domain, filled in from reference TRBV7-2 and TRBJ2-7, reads GAGVSQSPSNKVTEKGKDVELRCDPISGHTALYWYRQSLGQGLEFLIYFQGNSAPDKSGLPSDRFSAERTGGSVSTLTIQRTQQEDSAVYLCASIQTSGSYEQYFGPGTRLTVT.